Reported below is one T cell receptor beta chain. The record originates from a study of blood T cell repertoires in COVID-19. Overall study: The samples span acute and convalescent COVID-19 from the United States, Italy and Spain.

The V and J ends lost 0 bases and 4 bases, in that order; junction bases with no gene match: 3. This CDR3 contains 15 residues. Germline V gives CDR1 MNHNS, CDR2 SASEGT. Original data processing: Reference gene primer amplification in the assay estimated nucleated cell counts. TCRdb's copy holds only in-frame clones and misses some; the assay was immunoSEQ multiplex PCR. Clone size and the V and J calls come from that table; the DNA yielded D and trimming. The data contain 280,000 or so clones, 90% of them singletons. Allocation to cohorts depended on clinical history reported by the participants. The chain carries TRBV6-1 and TRBJ2-1, with 7 positions matching TRBD2. The TCR was taken from a woman aged 18-30 years with acute COVID-19. The sample taken for sequencing was PBMCs or T cells enriched from blood (not recorded which). CDR3 residues: CASSEAGGTYNEQFF. For the CDR3, the DNA is TGTGCCAGCAGTGAAGCGGGGGGGACTTACAATGAGCAGTTCTTC.